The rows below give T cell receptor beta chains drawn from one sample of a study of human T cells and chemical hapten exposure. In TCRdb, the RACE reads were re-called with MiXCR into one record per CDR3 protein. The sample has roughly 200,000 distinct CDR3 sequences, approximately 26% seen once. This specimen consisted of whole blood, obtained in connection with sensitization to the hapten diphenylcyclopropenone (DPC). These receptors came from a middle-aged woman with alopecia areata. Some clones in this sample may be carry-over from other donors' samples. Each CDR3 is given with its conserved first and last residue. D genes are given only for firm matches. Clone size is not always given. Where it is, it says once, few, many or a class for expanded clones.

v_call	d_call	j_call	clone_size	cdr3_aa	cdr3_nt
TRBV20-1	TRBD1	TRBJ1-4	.	CSAPHWTGLNEKLFF	TGCAGTGCTCCCCACTGGACAGGCCTCAATGAAAAACTGTTTTTT
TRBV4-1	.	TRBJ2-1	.	CASSRTTDQHQDNEQFF	TGCGCCAGCAGCCGAACTACAGACCAGCACCAAGACAATGAGCAGTTCTTC
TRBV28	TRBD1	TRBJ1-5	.	CASSLDRVNSNQPQHF	TGTGCCAGCAGTTTAGACAGGGTTAATAGCAATCAGCCCCAGCATTTT
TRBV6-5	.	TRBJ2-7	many	CASRYTRDTSYEQYF	TGTGCCAGCAGGTATACTCGGGACACTTCCTACGAGCAGTACTTC
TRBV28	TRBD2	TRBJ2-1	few	CASRTILVAGASYNEQFF	TGTGCCAGCAGGACTATCTTGGTAGCGGGAGCCTCCTACAATGAGCAGTTCTTC
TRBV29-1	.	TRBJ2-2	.	CSVLQGTGELFF	TGCAGCGTTTTACAGGGCACCGGGGAGCTGTTTTTT
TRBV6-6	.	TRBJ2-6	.	CASSYPITGYGANVLTF	TGTGCCAGCAGTTACCCAATAACAGGGTATGGGGCCAACGTCCTGACTTTC
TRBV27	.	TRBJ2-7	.	CASSLQGPPYEQYF	TGTGCCAGCAGTCTACAGGGACCTCCCTACGAGCAGTACTTC
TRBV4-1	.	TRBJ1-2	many	CASSPDGSRGYTF	TGCGCCAGCAGCCCGGACGGGTCACGGGGCTACACCTTC
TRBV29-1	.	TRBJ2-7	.	CSSVEGSREQYF	TGCAGTTCCGTGGAGGGTTCGAGGGAGCAGTACTTC
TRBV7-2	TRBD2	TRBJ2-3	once	CASSLAGRTDTQYF	TGTGCCAGCAGCTTAGCCGGGAGGACAGATACGCAGTATTTT
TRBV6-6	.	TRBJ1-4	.	CASSGRSRVPNEKLFF	TGTGCCAGCAGTGGTCGCTCGAGGGTTCCTAATGAAAAACTGTTTTTT
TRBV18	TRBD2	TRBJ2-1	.	CASSPALAGYNEQFF	TGTGCCAGCTCACCAGCTCTAGCGGGGTACAATGAGCAGTTCTTC
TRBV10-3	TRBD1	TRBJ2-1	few	CAISDPPGTGSYNEQFF	TGTGCCATCAGTGACCCCCCCGGGACAGGCTCCTACAATGAGCAGTTCTTC
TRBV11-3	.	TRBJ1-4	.	CASSPRGGEKLFF	TGTGCCAGCAGCCCCCGGGGGGGCGAAAAACTGTTTTTT
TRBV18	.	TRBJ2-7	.	CASSPTVYSYEQYF	TGTGCCAGCTCACCGACAGTGTACTCCTACGAGCAGTACTTC
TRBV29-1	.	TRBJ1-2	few	CSVVLNIGYGYTF	TGCAGCGTTGTCTTGAACATCGGCTATGGCTACACCTTC
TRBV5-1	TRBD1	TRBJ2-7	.	CASSPSGQDGEQYF	TGCGCCAGCAGCCCGTCGGGACAGGACGGCGAGCAGTACTTC
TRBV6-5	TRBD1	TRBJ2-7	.	CASSSWTGSYEQYF	TGTGCCAGCAGTTCGTGGACAGGGTCCTACGAGCAGTACTTC
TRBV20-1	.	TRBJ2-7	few	CSARGPSYEQYF	TGCAGTGCTAGAGGCCCATCCTACGAGCAGTACTTC
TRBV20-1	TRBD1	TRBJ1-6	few	CSARDPRTGQNSPLHF	TGCAGTGCTAGAGATCCCCGGACAGGGCAAAATTCACCCCTCCACTTT
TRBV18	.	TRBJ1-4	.	CASSPTAATNEKLSF	TGTGCCAGCTCACCGACGGCTGCAACTAATGAAAAACTGTCTTTT
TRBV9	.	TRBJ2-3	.	CASSVAGDLYTDTQYF	TGTGCCAGCAGCGTAGCCGGGGATCTATACACAGATACGCAGTATTTT
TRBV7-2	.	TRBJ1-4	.	CASSFPGRDEKLFF	TGTGCCAGCAGCTTTCCGGGAAGGGATGAAAAACTGTTTTTT
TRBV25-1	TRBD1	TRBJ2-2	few	CASMDRAAGELFF	TGTGCCAGCATGGACAGGGCCGCCGGGGAGCTGTTTTTT
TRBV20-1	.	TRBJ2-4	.	CSARVGGLAKNIQYF	TGCAGTGCTAGAGTAGGGGGGCTAGCCAAAAACATTCAGTACTTC
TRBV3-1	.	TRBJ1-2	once	CASSQARGRRGYTF	TGTGCCAGCAGCCAAGCACGAGGCAGGCGAGGCTACACCTTC
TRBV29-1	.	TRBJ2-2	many	CSVEVGGTGGELFF	TGCAGCGTTGAAGTAGGAGGGACCGGCGGGGAGCTGTTTTTT